These T cell receptor beta chains were read from a single sample in a study of shared clonotypes between healthy human individuals. Repertoires were generated with immunoSEQ multiplex PCR, while TCRdb's copy carries only in-frame clones and drops some. The data show around 1,100,000 clones, with about 80% seen just once and about 0.89% held by the top ten. Material: memory CD4+ T cells from PBMCs. The receptors derive from a man younger than 35 in good health. Some clones in this sample may be carry-over from other donors' samples. Each CDR3 is given with its conserved first and last residue. Each record gives: J gene, D gene, clone size, V gene, CDR3 DNA, CDR3 protein. The D gene is left open where the match is weak. Some rows mark clone size as missing; the rest say once, few, many or name a class of expanded clone.

J gene: TRBJ2-3
D gene: .
clone size: .
V gene: TRBV7-2
CDR3 DNA: TGTGCCAGCAGACAGGGACTAGTTGAGGGGGCGGATACGCAGTATTTT
CDR3 protein: CASRQGLVEGADTQYF

J gene: TRBJ2-6
D gene: TRBD1
clone size: .
V gene: TRBV10-1
CDR3 DNA: TGCGCCAGCAGTCCGGGACAGGGGCAGAGAGGGGCCAACGTCCTGACTTTC
CDR3 protein: CASSPGQGQRGANVLTF

J gene: TRBJ2-1
D gene: TRBD2
clone size: .
V gene: TRBV13
CDR3 DNA: TGTGCCAGCAGCCAACGGTGGACTAGCGGGAGCCTGAATGAGCAGTTCTTC
CDR3 protein: CASSQRWTSGSLNEQFF

J gene: TRBJ1-5
D gene: .
clone size: .
V gene: TRBV6-5
CDR3 DNA: TGTGCCAGCAGTTACAGTTACACTAGCAATCAGCCCCAGCATTTT
CDR3 protein: CASSYSYTSNQPQHF

J gene: TRBJ2-7
D gene: TRBD1
clone size: few
V gene: TRBV4-1
CDR3 DNA: TGCGCCAGCAGCCAAGGACCGACAGGGATGAGCTCCTACGAGCAGTACTTC
CDR3 protein: CASSQGPTGMSSYEQYF

J gene: TRBJ1-4
D gene: TRBD1
clone size: .
V gene: TRBV11-2
CDR3 DNA: TGTGCCAGCAGCGCCTTACAGGGGAGAGAAAAACTGTTTTTT
CDR3 protein: CASSALQGREKLFF

J gene: TRBJ2-3
D gene: TRBD1
clone size: few
V gene: TRBV10-3
CDR3 DNA: TGTGCCATCAGTGTGGGACAGCCCCCAGATACGCAGTATTTT
CDR3 protein: CAISVGQPPDTQYF

J gene: TRBJ2-7
D gene: .
clone size: once
V gene: TRBV25-1
CDR3 DNA: TGTGCCAGCAGTGCCGAACGTCGCTCCTACGAGCAGTACTTC
CDR3 protein: CASSAERRSYEQYF

J gene: TRBJ2-1
D gene: .
clone size: .
V gene: TRBV29-1
CDR3 DNA: TGCAGCGTTGATTTTGGGTACAATGAGCAGTTCTTC
CDR3 protein: CSVDFGYNEQFF

J gene: TRBJ2-1
D gene: TRBD2
clone size: .
V gene: TRBV5-1
CDR3 DNA: TGCGCCAGCAGCTTACCTCTAGCGGGAGGAATCAATGAGCAGTTCTTC
CDR3 protein: CASSLPLAGGINEQFF

J gene: TRBJ1-1
D gene: TRBD1
clone size: .
V gene: TRBV30
CDR3 DNA: TGTGCCTGGAGCCCGACAGGGAGGTTTATGAACACTGAAGCTTTCTTT
CDR3 protein: CAWSPTGRFMNTEAFF

J gene: TRBJ2-3
D gene: .
clone size: .
V gene: TRBV5-1
CDR3 DNA: TGCGCCAGCAGCGCTGGAAGGGGGCGGGACCGAGATACGCAGTATTTT
CDR3 protein: CASSAGRGRDRDTQYF

J gene: TRBJ1-5
D gene: .
clone size: .
V gene: TRBV18
CDR3 DNA: TGTGCCAGCTCACCACGATCACTATTGGTGATAGATGCCAACAATCAGCCCCAGCATTTT
CDR3 protein: CASSPRSLLVIDANNQPQHF

J gene: TRBJ1-5
D gene: .
clone size: .
V gene: TRBV18
CDR3 DNA: TGTGCCAGCTCACCGCCCCAGGGGCGCGGGGAGCAGCCCCAGCATTTT
CDR3 protein: CASSPPQGRGEQPQHF

J gene: TRBJ2-7
D gene: TRBD2
clone size: .
V gene: TRBV29-1
CDR3 DNA: TGCAGCGTTGATGCTAGCGGGGAACACGAGCAGTACTTC
CDR3 protein: CSVDASGEHEQYF

J gene: TRBJ2-1
D gene: TRBD2
clone size: .
V gene: TRBV7-8
CDR3 DNA: TGTGCCAGCAGCTTACAAGCGGGGGCGAATGAGCAGTTCTTC
CDR3 protein: CASSLQAGANEQFF

J gene: TRBJ1-2
D gene: TRBD1
clone size: .
V gene: TRBV11-2
CDR3 DNA: TGTGCCAGCAGCCCCACAGGGGATGGTGGCTACACCTTC
CDR3 protein: CASSPTGDGGYTF

J gene: TRBJ2-1
D gene: TRBD1
clone size: .
V gene: TRBV29-1
CDR3 DNA: TGCAGCGTTGGACAGGGGGCTGATGAGCAGTTCTTC
CDR3 protein: CSVGQGADEQFF

J gene: TRBJ2-2
D gene: .
clone size: few
V gene: TRBV7-9
CDR3 DNA: TGTGCCAGCAGCCTATTCTTGGGTTCCGGGGAGCTGTTTTTT
CDR3 protein: CASSLFLGSGELFF

J gene: TRBJ1-2
D gene: .
clone size: few
V gene: TRBV25-1
CDR3 DNA: TGTGCCAGCACCTCGGGTAACTATGGCTACACCTTC
CDR3 protein: CASTSGNYGYTF

J gene: TRBJ1-1
D gene: .
clone size: .
V gene: TRBV7-9
CDR3 DNA: TGTGCCAGCAGCCACGAGGGCGGGGGGAACACTGAAGCTTTCTTT
CDR3 protein: CASSHEGGGNTEAFF

J gene: TRBJ1-2
D gene: TRBD1
clone size: .
V gene: TRBV7-3
CDR3 DNA: TGTGCCAGCAGCTTAATGGACGGGACAGTCGATAACTATGGCTACACCTTC
CDR3 protein: CASSLMDGTVDNYGYTF

J gene: TRBJ1-5
D gene: .
clone size: once
V gene: TRBV18
CDR3 DNA: TGTGCCAGCTCACCCGGGACTGAAAATCAGCCCCAGCATTTT
CDR3 protein: CASSPGTENQPQHF